A single T cell receptor beta chain is shown here with its context. These data are taken from a study of T cells expressing NK-cell markers. Study information: Underlying the TCR beta repertoires were sorted CD3+CD56+NKG2C+, CD3+CD56+NKG2C- and CD3+CD56-NKG2C+ T cells. The authors sequenced eight donors, of whom seven were HCMV-seropositive and one was seronegative.

TCRdb reprocessed the 5' RACE reads and reports one entry per CDR3 protein, with no DNA. The sample spans about 390,000 distinct CDR3 sequences; the ten largest clones claim 9.5% to 12%. This CDR3 region has 15 residues. CDR1 and CDR2 (germline): DFQATT, SNEGSKA (reference sequence). The V gene is TRBV20-1, the J gene TRBJ2-7; TCRdb indicates TRBD1, and absent DNA this call remains unverified. Sequenced: blood T cells: a sorted CD56 or NKG2C T cell subset, CD4+ or CD8+ T cells, or bulk PBMC T cells (not recorded which). The receptor was isolated from a woman aged 50 to 60 in good health. The chain's CDR3 is CSARSSGRVIHEQYF.